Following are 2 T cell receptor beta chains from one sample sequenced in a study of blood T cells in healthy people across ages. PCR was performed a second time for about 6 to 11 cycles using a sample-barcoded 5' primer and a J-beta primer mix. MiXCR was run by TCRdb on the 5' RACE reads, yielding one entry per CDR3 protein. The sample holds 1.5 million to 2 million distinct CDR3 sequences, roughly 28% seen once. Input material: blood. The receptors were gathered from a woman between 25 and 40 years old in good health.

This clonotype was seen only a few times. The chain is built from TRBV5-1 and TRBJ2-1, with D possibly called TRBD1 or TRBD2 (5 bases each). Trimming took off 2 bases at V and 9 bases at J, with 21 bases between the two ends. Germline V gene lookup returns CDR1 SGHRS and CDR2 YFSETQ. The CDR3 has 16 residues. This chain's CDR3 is CASSFDSPGGGSEQFF. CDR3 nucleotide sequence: TGCGCCAGCAGCTTCGACAGCCCCGGCGGTGGGAGTGAGCAGTTCTTC.

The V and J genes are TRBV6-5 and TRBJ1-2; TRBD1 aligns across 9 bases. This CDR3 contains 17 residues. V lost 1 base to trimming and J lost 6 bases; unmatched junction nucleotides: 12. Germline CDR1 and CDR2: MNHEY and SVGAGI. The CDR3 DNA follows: TGTGCCAGCAGTTACTTTCCGGGACAGGGCTCAAGGCATGGCTACACCTTC. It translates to CASSYFPGQGSRHGYTF.